Below, 18 T cell receptor beta chains from the same sample are listed, as sequenced in a study of blood T cell repertoires in COVID-19. The data were produced by immunoSEQ multiplex PCR, yet TCRdb's version contains in-frame clones alone and is incomplete. The sample shows fewer than 110,000 clones, roughly 80% of them seen only once. The sequencing input was peripheral blood. These receptors all stem from a human donor in a cohort sampled during active COVID-19.

This clone came up once. The chain combines TRBV7-3 with TRBJ2-1, with D perhaps TRBD2 (5 bases). CDR3 size: 12 residues. V was clipped by 5 bases and J by 5 bases, with 7 bases between them. Per the germline V gene, CDR1 is SGHTA and CDR2 is FQGTGA. CDR3 sequence: CASSHGDNEQFF. In nucleotides, the CDR3 is TGTGCCAGCAGCCACGGGGACAATGAGCAGTTCTTC.

This clone was picked up a small number of times. The chain joins TRBV27 to TRBJ1-3; 7 bases map to TRBD1. The V gene's germline CDR1 is MNHEY and CDR2 SMNVEV (reference sequence). The CDR3 runs to 16 residues. Losses at the gene ends were 2 bases for V and 4 bases for J; bases not matched to a gene: 8. The CDR3: CASSLTGRGLGNTIYF. Written as DNA, the CDR3 is TGTGCCAGCAGTTTAACTGGCAGGGGGTTGGGAAACACCATATATTTT.

The chain links TRBV7-3 to TRBJ1-2; D is undetermined. Trimming left V 7 bases short and J 6 bases short, with 9 bases between. Germline V gene sequence: CDR1 SGHTA, CDR2 FQGTGA. This CDR3 contains 11 residues. The CDR3 region is CASTSPDGYTF. The CDR3 DNA reads as TGTGCCAGCACCTCCCCCGATGGCTACACCTTC.

The chain is built from TRBV29-1 and TRBJ1-1, with a possible D match to TRBD1 (5 bases). This CDR3 has 11 residues. Germline lookup yields CDR1 SQVTM and CDR2 ANQGSEA. V was pared by 8 bases and J by 4 bases, with 11 bases between. CDR3: CSIRGGTEAFF. The CDR3 coding sequence is TGCAGCATCCGGGGGGGCACTGAAGCTTTCTTT.

The chain links TRBV19 to TRBJ1-5; a weak D match, TRBD1 (6 bases). V was pared by 7 bases and J by 5 bases, with 15 bases between. This CDR3 has 14 amino acids. Per germline, CDR1 LNHDA and CDR2 SQIVND (reference sequence). The CDR3 is CASTVQGAYQPQHF. The CDR3 bases are TGTGCCAGTACCGTACAGGGAGCGTATCAGCCCCAGCATTTT.

The J gene is TRBJ1-1, the V gene TRBV3-1 (or the pseudogene TRBV3-2), with D unclear. Trimming removed 0 bases from V and 0 bases from J, with 8 bases in between. The germline V gene has CDR1 LGHDT and CDR2 YNNKEL (reference sequence). CDR3 length: 15 amino acids. CDR3 sequence (DNA): TGTGCCAGCAGCCAAGAACCGGGGATGAACACTGAAGCTTTCTTT. Encoded protein: CASSQEPGMNTEAFF.

The chain couples TRBV18 to TRBJ2-6; TRBD1 is a possible D gene (6 bases). V lost 0 bases to trimming and J lost 4 bases, with 13 bases between them. CDR3 size: 17 residues. Germline values: CDR1 KGHSH, CDR2 LQKENI. CDR3 loop: CASSPPTGTRGANVLTF. CDR3 nucleotides: TGTGCCAGCTCACCACCGACAGGTACAAGGGGGGCCAACGTCCTGACTTTC.

The rearrangement joins TRBV2 to TRBJ2-5, with TRBD1 as a possible D gene (6 bases). CDR1 and CDR2 from the germline V gene are SNHLY and FYNNEI. The length of the CDR3 is 14 residues. Trimming shortened V by 8 bases and J by 2 bases, and 15 bases separated the two germline ends. The chain's CDR3 is CASLPDRQQETQYF. As DNA, the CDR3 is TGTGCCAGCCTACCCGACAGGCAACAAGAGACCCAGTACTTC.

The chain recombines TRBV6-5 with TRBJ2-3; D is unresolved. Germline values: CDR1 MNHEY, CDR2 SVGAGI. Trimming removed 2 bases from V and 2 bases from J, with 8 bases in between. CDR3 size: 14 residues. The CDR3 spells CASSYTSLTDTQYF. The CDR3, as DNA: TGTGCCAGCAGTTACACAAGTCTCACAGATACGCAGTATTTT.

The chain couples TRBV6-5 to TRBJ2-7, with D perhaps matching TRBD2 (6 bases). Trimming took off 6 bases at V and 3 bases at J, with 12 bases between the two ends. The CDR3 runs 13 residues. CDR1 and CDR2 from the germline V gene are MNHEY and SVGAGI. CDR3 residues: CASRGDWVYEQYF. CDR3 DNA sequence: TGTGCCAGCAGGGGGGACTGGGTCTACGAGCAGTACTTC.

The V gene is TRBV25-1, the J gene TRBJ1-1; possible D gene TRBD1, 5 bases. The CDR3 covers 13 residues. V lost 1 base and J 5 bases, leaving 8 bases between the germline ends. Germline CDR1 reads MGHDK; CDR2 reads SYGVNS. The CDR3 region has the DNA TGTGCCAGCAGTGAATGGGGGGGGACTGAAGCTTTCTTT. Amino acids: CASSEWGGTEAFF.

V usage is TRBV5-1 and J usage is TRBJ1-1; D not resolved. The length of the CDR3 is 15 residues. V was trimmed by 0 bases and J by 4 bases, leaving 13 bases between them. Per the germline V gene, CDR1 is SGHRS and CDR2 is YFSETQ. CDR3 protein: CASSLGAGGGTEAFF. In DNA, the CDR3 is TGCGCCAGCAGCTTGGGGGCGGGCGGCGGCACTGAAGCTTTCTTT.

The chain combines TRBV19 with TRBJ1-5; D uncertain. Germline V gene data show CDR1 as LNHDA and CDR2 as SQIVND (reference sequence). V was pared by 2 bases and J by 11 bases, with 13 bases between. CDR3 length: 13 residues. CDR3 protein: CASSISRAPSQHF. CDR3 bases: TGTGCCAGTAGTATATCCCGCGCCCCTTCCCAGCATTTT.

This clone appeared a single time. The CDR3 region has the DNA TGCGCCAGCAGGCCGGGACTAGCGGGCCCCCAAGAGACCCAGTACTTC. Translating gives CASRPGLAGPQETQYF. The chain couples TRBV5-1 to TRBJ2-5; 12 bases agree with TRBD2. The CDR3 sequence is 16 residues long. V lost 5 bases to trimming and J lost 1 base; unmatched junction nucleotides: 6. Germline assignment: CDR1 SGHRS and CDR2 YFSETQ.

The rearrangement joins TRBV5-5 to TRBJ1-4, with 7 bases fitting TRBD1. The CDR3 has 16 residues. Germline V gives CDR1 SGHKS, CDR2 YYEKEE (reference sequence). The J segment lost 8 bases and the V segment lost 0 bases, leaving 10 bases of the junction unmatched. CDR3 in amino acids: CASSLGGAGGTEKLFF. The CDR3 DNA is TGTGCCAGCAGCTTGGGAGGGGCAGGGGGGACGGAAAAACTGTTTTTT.

This clone was seen a single time. The chain recombines TRBV18 with TRBJ2-7, with D unclear. Germline loops: CDR1 KGHSH, CDR2 LQKENI. The CDR3 has 15 residues. Trimming took off 3 bases at V and 7 bases at J, with 19 bases between the two ends. In nucleotides, the CDR3 is TGTGCCAGCTCACCCGCCCCGGAAGTGAGGAGAGAGCAGTACTTC. Its protein product is CASSPAPEVRREQYF.

The gene calls are TRBV15 and TRBJ1-2; the D gene is possibly TRBD1 (6 bases). The CDR3 runs to 13 residues. The ends were cut back, 3 bases at V and 8 bases at J, with 13 bases in the middle. Looked up from germline, CDR1 is LNHNV and CDR2 is YYDKDF (reference sequence). DNA for the CDR3: TGTGCCACCAGCAGCATTCCAGGGGCCGGCTACACCTTC. This codes for CATSSIPGAGYTF.

The chain joins TRBV7-8 to TRBJ1-3; no definite D call. V shed 1 base and J shed 2 bases, with 9 bases lying between them. This CDR3 is 15 amino acids long. Germline V lookup: CDR1 SGHVS, CDR2 FQNEAQ. CDR3 protein: CASSLVKPPGNTIYF. CDR3 in DNA: TGTGCCAGCAGCTTAGTTAAGCCGCCTGGAAACACCATATATTTT.